The 2 T cell receptor beta chains in this list originate from one sample, sequenced in a study of T-cell reconstitution after alpha-beta-depleted transplantation in children (dated by TCRdb to 2016 to 2017). What the treatment or condition label conveys for this sample: allogeneic hematopoietic cell transplantation with graft depleted of TCRalphabeta T cells and CD19 B cells. Libraries were constructed by PCR. Data came from an Illumina HiSeq 2500. TCR libraries were prepared with molecular barcoding, using unique molecular identifiers to normalize TCRbeta repertoire quantification. Clones were called with MiXCR by TCRdb after fastp trimmed the public reads at Q25, and only in-frame beta chains were retained. All rows with the same CDR3 protein become a single entry with the most common DNA and genes. The sample data list about 420,000 distinct CDR3 sequences, and 16% of these were observed just once. The leading ten clones occupy under 30% of the sample.

The source was PBMCs, mostly from graft donor cells, collected 360 days after TCRalphabeta/CD19-depleted stem cell transplant. The origin of the receptors is a boy under two years old who had a stem cell transplant for Wiskott-Aldrich syndrome, so the T cells may come from the graft donor.

This clonotype was seen many times. This chain links TRBV2 with TRBJ2-1; D gene uncertain. The V and J ends lost 6 bases and 7 bases respectively, with 16 bases between them. The germline V gene encodes CDR1 SNHLY and CDR2 FYNNEI. This CDR3 spans 14 amino acids. The CDR3 nucleotides read TGTGCCAGCAGGGCCCGAAAAGGGCCGAATGAGCAGTTCTTC. It translates to CASRARKGPNEQFF.

The chain links TRBV19 to TRBJ2-2, with D perhaps TRBD1 (5 bases). Trimming took off 4 bases at V and 4 bases at J, with 10 bases between the two ends. The V gene's germline CDR1 is LNHDA and CDR2 SQIVND (reference sequence). The CDR3 contains 14 residues. In DNA, the CDR3 is TGTGCCAGTAGTACAGGGCTGGGCACCGGGGAGCTGTTTTTT. Translation gives CASSTGLGTGELFF.